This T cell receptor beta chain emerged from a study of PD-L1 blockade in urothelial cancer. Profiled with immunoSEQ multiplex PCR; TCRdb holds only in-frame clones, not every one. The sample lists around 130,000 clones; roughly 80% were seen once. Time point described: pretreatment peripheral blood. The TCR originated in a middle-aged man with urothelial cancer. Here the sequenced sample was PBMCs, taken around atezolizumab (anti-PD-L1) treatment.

DNA for the CDR3: TGCGCCAGCAGCAACCGACAGGGAAAGGACTACGAGCAGTACTTC. Translation: CASSNRQGKDYEQYF. The chain joins TRBV4-1 to TRBJ2-7; 7 nucleotides match TRBD1. This CDR3 spans 15 amino acids. Losses at the gene ends were 5 bases for V and 3 bases for J; bases not matched to a gene: 10. Germline CDR1 reads MGHRA; CDR2 reads YSYEKL.